Listed here are 19 T cell receptor beta chains from one sample, sequenced in a study of blood T cell repertoires in COVID-19. Assay used: immunoSEQ multiplex PCR; TCRdb lists only in-frame clones, some missing. The sample shows approximately 170,000 clones, 80% to 85% of them seen only once. The source material was peripheral blood. The receptors come from a human donor with acute or convalescent COVID-19. The donor label of this sample is uncertain.

The chain links TRBV6-1 to TRBJ1-2; 7 bases map to TRBD1. CDR3 size: 13 residues. CDR1 MNHNS and CDR2 SASEGT come from the germline V gene. V lost 5 bases to trimming and J lost 5 bases; unmatched junction nucleotides: 5. As DNA, the CDR3 is TGTGCCAGCAGTCCCGGGACAGAGTATGGCTACACCTTC. Protein sequence: CASSPGTEYGYTF.

J is TRBJ2-7 and V is TRBV12-5; D unresolved. The CDR3 sequence is 10 residues long. CDR1 is LGHNT, CDR2 FRNRAP, per germline. The germline V and J ends were trimmed by 7 bases and 4 bases, with 5 bases remaining between them. CDR3: CASARYEQYF. As DNA, the CDR3 is TGTGCTAGTGCCAGGTACGAGCAGTACTTC.

The rearrangement joins TRBV19 to TRBJ1-4; the D gene is possibly TRBD1 (5 bases). This CDR3 has 15 amino acids. V was cut by 2 bases and J by 1 base, with 8 bases left in between. CDR1 and CDR2 from the germline V gene are LNHDA and SQIVND (reference sequence). CDR3 loop: CASSITGRTNEKLFF. Written as DNA, the CDR3 is TGTGCCAGTAGTATAACAGGTCGAACTAATGAAAAACTGTTTTTT.

The chain couples TRBV18 to TRBJ2-7; no firm D call. From germline, CDR1 is KGHSH and CDR2 LQKENI. Trimming took off 5 bases at V and 11 bases at J, with 16 bases between the two ends. CDR3 length: 12 residues. The CDR3 protein is CASSNNELEKYF. The CDR3 DNA reads as TGTGCCAGCTCAAACAATGAGCTGGAGAAGTACTTC. The full variable domain, in which reference TRBV18 and TRBJ2-7 provide the parts outside the CDR3, is NAGVMQNPRHLVRRRGQEARLRCSPMKGHSHVYWYRQLPEEGLKFMVYLQKENIIDESGMPKERFSAEFPKEGPSILRIQQVVRGDSAAYFCASSNNELEKYFGPGTRLTVT.

This sequence joins TRBV5-1 and TRBJ2-3; the match to TRBD2 covers 14 bases. The germline CDR1 and CDR2 sequences are SGHRS and YFSETQ. The CDR3 extends over 19 amino acids. With V trimmed by 3 bases and J by 4 bases, 13 bases remained unmatched. The CDR3, as DNA: TGCGCCAGCAGCTCTGAACGTCCCGGGACTAGCGGGGGCTCAGATACGCAGTATTTT. This sequence encodes CASSSERPGTSGGSDTQYF.

The chain is built from TRBV3-1 (or the pseudogene TRBV3-2) and TRBJ1-2; TRBD1 aligns across 7 bases. The J segment lost 4 bases and the V segment lost 8 bases, leaving 1 base of the junction unmatched. The CDR3 runs 11 residues. CDR1 LGHDT and CDR2 YNNKEL come from the germline V gene (reference sequence). The CDR3 loop reads CASGTVYGYTF. CDR3 coding DNA: TGTGCCAGCGGGACAGTCTATGGCTACACCTTC.

For this clone: Compared with germline, one end of the junction differs, possibly owing to a read error. The chain employs TRBV19 and TRBJ2-7, with 10 bases identical to TRBD1. Germline V gene sequence: CDR1 LNHDA, CDR2 SQIVND (reference sequence). The CDR3 consists of 16 residues. CDR3 bases: TGTGCCAGTAGTCCTCTTCTGGGGACAGGGGCCAACCCAAGGGACTTC. Its protein product is CASSPLLGTGANPRDF.

V and J are TRBV7-3 and TRBJ1-1, with D possibly being TRBD1 (5 bases). V dropped 5 bases and J dropped 1 base, with 8 bases sitting between them. CDR3 length equals 13 residues. Germline V gene sequence: CDR1 SGHTA, CDR2 FQGTGA. The CDR3 nucleotides read TGTGCCAGCAGCGTACAGGAGAACACTGAAGCTTTCTTT. Protein: CASSVQENTEAFF.

DNA for the CDR3: TGTGCCAGTAGTATAGGGCCGGGAGGATCTGAAGCTTTCTTT. This translates into CASSIGPGGSEAFF. The chain employs TRBV19 and TRBJ1-1, with D uncertain. V gave up 1 base and J gave up 6 bases, with 12 bases separating them. Germline lookup yields CDR1 LNHDA and CDR2 SQIVND (reference sequence). The length of the CDR3 is 14 residues.

The J gene is TRBJ2-1, the V gene TRBV30; 13 bases are shared with TRBD2. The CDR3 sequence is 17 residues long. CDR1 and CDR2 (germline): GTSNPN, SVGIG (reference sequence). V gave up 2 bases and J gave up 8 bases; unmatched junction bases: 12. The chain's CDR3 is CAWSPAAGLAGWDEQFF. The CDR3, as DNA: TGTGCCTGGAGTCCCGCAGCGGGACTAGCGGGATGGGATGAGCAGTTCTTC.

The genes are TRBV5-1 and TRBJ2-3; D perhaps matches TRBD2 (5 bases). This CDR3 is 16 amino acids long. V lost 2 bases and J lost 6, with 19 bases in between. Germline V gene data show CDR1 as SGHRS and CDR2 as YFSETQ. As DNA, the CDR3 is TGCGCCAGCAGCTTAAGAAGTTACGGAGCGGTGGATACGCAGTATTTT. This codes for CASSLRSYGAVDTQYF.

This chain joins TRBV4-2 and TRBJ2-1, with 10 nucleotides matching TRBD2. V trimming: 4 bases; J trimming: 4 bases; junction bases outside the gene matches: 4. CDR1 is LGHNA and CDR2 is YNFKEQ in the germline V gene. This CDR3 comprises 15 residues. CDR3 sequence reads: CASSPGLAAYNEQFF. Written as DNA, the CDR3 is TGTGCCAGCAGCCCCGGACTAGCGGCATACAATGAGCAGTTCTTC.

The chain uses TRBV28 and TRBJ2-4; possible D gene TRBD2, 5 bases. CDR1 is MDHEN, CDR2 SYDVKM, per germline. This CDR3 has 13 amino acids. Trimming stripped 5 bases from V and 5 bases from J, with 10 bases between. The CDR3: CASSRGIQNIQYF. The CDR3 DNA is TGTGCCAGCAGTCGGGGAATTCAAAACATTCAGTACTTC.

The chain's CDR3 is CASSLSGDIQYF. For the CDR3, the DNA is TGTGCCAGCAGCTTGTCCGGGGACATTCAGTACTTC. V usage is TRBV11-2 and J usage is TRBJ2-4; D may be TRBD2 (5 bases). The CDR3 length is 12 residues. Germline V CDR1 and CDR2: SGHAT, FQNNGV. Trimming took off 3 bases at V and 8 bases at J, with 8 bases between the two ends.

The chain couples TRBV4-1 to TRBJ2-7, with D possibly matching TRBD1 (6 bases). Trimming removed 5 bases at V and 4 bases at J, with 12 bases between. The CDR3 loop spans 13 amino acids. Per germline, CDR1 MGHRA and CDR2 YSYEKL. The CDR3 loop is CASSSQQGYEQYF. The DNA for the CDR3 is TGCGCCAGCAGCTCACAACAGGGATACGAGCAGTACTTC.

The chain recombines TRBV30 with TRBJ2-5, with D tentatively TRBD2 (5 bases). CDR1 is GTSNPN, CDR2 SVGIG, per germline (reference sequence). This CDR3 region has 13 residues. Trimming cost V 1 base and J 5 bases, with 11 bases left between them. The CDR3 DNA reads as TGTGCCTGGAGTGCCGGGATGAGGGAGACCCAGTACTTC. Translating it yields CAWSAGMRETQYF.

The genes are TRBV7-9 and TRBJ2-2, with 7 bases lining up with TRBD1. Germline assignment: CDR1 SEHNR and CDR2 FQNEAQ (reference sequence). This CDR3 spans 15 amino acids. V was pared by 1 base and J by 3 bases, with 2 bases of the junction left unmatched. DNA for the CDR3: TGTGCCAGCAGCTTAGTAGGGACAGACACCGGGGAGCTGTTTTTT. Its protein is CASSLVGTDTGELFF.

This clone has just a few counts. CDR3 nucleotides: TGTGCCAGTAGTAACGTCGGGCTAGCGGGAGAGGGTGAGCAGTTCTTC. Protein sequence: CASSNVGLAGEGEQFF. The V and J genes are TRBV19 and TRBJ2-1; 10 nucleotides agree with TRBD2. The CDR3 consists of 16 residues. V gave up 4 bases and J gave up 9 bases; unmatched junction bases: 12. Germline V gene sequence: CDR1 LNHDA, CDR2 SQIVND (reference sequence).

This clone was picked up one time. The V and J genes are TRBV3-1 (or the pseudogene TRBV3-2) and TRBJ1-2; 7 bases fit TRBD1. J lost 6 bases, V lost 4 bases, and 8 bases had no gene match. This CDR3 contains 14 residues. The germline V gene has CDR1 LGHDT and CDR2 YNNKEL (reference sequence). CDR3 DNA: TGTGCCAGCAGCCCCCTAGGACAGGACGATGGCTACACCTTC. Residues: CASSPLGQDDGYTF.